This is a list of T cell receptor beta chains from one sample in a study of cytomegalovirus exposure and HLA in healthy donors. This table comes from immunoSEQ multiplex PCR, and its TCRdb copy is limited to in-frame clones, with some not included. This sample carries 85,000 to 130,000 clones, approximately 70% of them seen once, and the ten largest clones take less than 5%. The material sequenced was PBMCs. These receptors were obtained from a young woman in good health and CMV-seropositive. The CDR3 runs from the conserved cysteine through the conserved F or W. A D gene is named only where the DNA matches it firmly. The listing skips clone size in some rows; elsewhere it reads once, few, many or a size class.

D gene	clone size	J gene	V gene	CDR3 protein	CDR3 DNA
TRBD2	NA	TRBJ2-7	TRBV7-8	CASSLLAGGPAYEQYF	TGTGCCAGCAGCCTACTAGCGGGAGGGCCGGCCTACGAGCAGTACTTC
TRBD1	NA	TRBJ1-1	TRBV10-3	CAISAGQGQSSEAFF	TGTGCCATCAGTGCTGGACAGGGACAATCCTCCGAAGCTTTCTTT
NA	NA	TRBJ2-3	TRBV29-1	CSVEAGADTQYF	TGCAGCGTTGAAGCGGGAGCGGATACGCAGTATTTT
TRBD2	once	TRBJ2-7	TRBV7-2	CASSLTSGAYEQYF	TGTGCCAGCAGCTTGACTAGCGGGGCCTACGAGCAGTACTTC
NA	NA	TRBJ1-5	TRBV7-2	CASSRGQNQPQHF	TGTGCCAGCAGCAGAGGACAGAATCAGCCCCAGCATTTT
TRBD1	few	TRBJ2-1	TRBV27	CASSTTLRQGSVFF	TGTGCCAGCAGTACGACCCTCCGACAGGGCAGTGTTTTCTTC
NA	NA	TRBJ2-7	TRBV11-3	CASSPGGYEQYF	TGTGCCAGCAGCCCAGGGGGGTACGAGCAGTACTTC
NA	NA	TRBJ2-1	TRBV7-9	CASSLSRLLVSEQFF	TGTGCCAGCAGCTTATCTCGCCTCTTAGTCTCCGAGCAGTTCTTC
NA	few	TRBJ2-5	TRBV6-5	CASSWGKFQETQYF	TGTGCCAGCAGTTGGGGCAAATTCCAAGAGACCCAGTACTTC
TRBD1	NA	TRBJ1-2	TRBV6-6	CASSYTTGDYGYTF	TGTGCCAGCAGTTACACAACAGGGGACTATGGCTACACCTTC
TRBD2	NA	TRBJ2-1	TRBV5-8	CASSQMGLADNEQFF	TGTGCCAGCAGCCAAATGGGACTAGCGGACAATGAGCAGTTCTTC
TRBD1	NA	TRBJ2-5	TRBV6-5	CASSSGQGQGETQYF	TGTGCCAGCAGTAGCGGACAGGGGCAGGGAGAGACCCAGTACTTC
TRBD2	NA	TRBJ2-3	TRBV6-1	CASSLAVWDTQYF	TGTGCCAGCAGCCTAGCGGTCTGGGATACGCAGTATTTT
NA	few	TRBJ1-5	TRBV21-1	CASSPGGHQPQHF	TGTGCCAGCTCGCCGGGGGGCCATCAGCCCCAGCATTTT
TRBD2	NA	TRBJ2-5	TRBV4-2	CASSQDGRTSGYGTQYF	TGTGCCAGCAGCCAAGATGGGCGGACTAGCGGCTACGGGACCCAGTACTTC
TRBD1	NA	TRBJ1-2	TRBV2	CASSYQGAANYGYTF	TGTGCCAGCAGTTATCAGGGGGCGGCTAACTATGGCTACACCTTC
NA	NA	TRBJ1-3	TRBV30	CAWRRDRSGNTIYF	TGTGCCTGGAGGCGGGACCGCTCTGGAAACACCATATATTTT
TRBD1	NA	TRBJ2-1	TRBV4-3	CASSQDRQGPYNEQFF	TGCGCCAGCAGCCAAGACCGACAGGGGCCTTACAATGAGCAGTTCTTC
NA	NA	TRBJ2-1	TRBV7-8	CASSLDIASEQFF	TGTGCCAGCAGCTTAGACATAGCGAGTGAGCAGTTCTTC
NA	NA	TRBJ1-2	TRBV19	CASSIPGGGYTF	TGTGCCAGTAGTATTCCCGGGGGTGGCTACACCTTC
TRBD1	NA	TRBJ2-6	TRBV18	CASSPLTGVGANVLTF	TGTGCCAGCTCACCCTTGACAGGGGTGGGGGCCAACGTCCTGACTTTC
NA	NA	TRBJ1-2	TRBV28	CASSLLGGHRYGYTF	TGTGCCAGCAGTTTATTGGGCGGACACCGCTATGGCTACACCTTC
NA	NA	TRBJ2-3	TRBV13	CASSSRADTQYF	TGTGCCAGCAGCTCTCGAGCGGATACGCAGTATTTT
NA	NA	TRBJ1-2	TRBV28	CASSGAGGRDGYTF	TGTGCCAGCAGTGGGGCCGGGGGGCGCGATGGCTACACCTTC
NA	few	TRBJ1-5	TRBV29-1	CSVEGGRDQPQHF	TGCAGCGTTGAAGGGGGCAGGGATCAGCCCCAGCATTTT
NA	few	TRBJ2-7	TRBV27	CASSSRQPLEQYF	TGTGCCAGCAGTTCGCGACAGCCTCTCGAGCAGTACTTC
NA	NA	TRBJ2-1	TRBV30	CAWSVPTGEQFF	TGTGCCTGGAGTGTACCAACGGGTGAGCAGTTCTTC
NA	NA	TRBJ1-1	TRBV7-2	CASSRGGGGAEAFF	TGTGCCAGCAGCAGAGGAGGGGGAGGGGCTGAAGCTTTCTTT
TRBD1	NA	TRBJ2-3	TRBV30	CARTGQGREVDTQYF	TGTGCCCGAACCGGACAGGGGCGAGAGGTAGATACGCAGTATTTT
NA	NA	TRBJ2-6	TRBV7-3	CASSPSWTARSGANVLTF	TGTGCCAGCAGCCCGTCTTGGACAGCTCGCTCTGGGGCCAACGTCCTGACTTTC
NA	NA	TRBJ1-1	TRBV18	CASSPSGQNTEAFF	TGTGCCAGCTCACCATCGGGACAGAACACTGAAGCTTTCTTT
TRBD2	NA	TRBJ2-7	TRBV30	CAWSVPIGRRREQYF	TGTGCCTGGAGTGTACCAATCGGGAGGAGGCGCGAGCAGTACTTC
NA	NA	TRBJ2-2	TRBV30	CAWKGQSAGELFF	TGTGCCTGGAAGGGACAATCCGCCGGGGAGCTGTTTTTT
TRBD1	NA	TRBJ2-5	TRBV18	CASSPPGQPETQYF	TGTGCCAGCTCACCACCGGGACAGCCCGAGACCCAGTACTTC
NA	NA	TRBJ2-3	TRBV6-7	CASSYLNRVDTQYF	TGTGCCAGCAGTTACCTCAACCGGGTGGATACGCAGTATTTT
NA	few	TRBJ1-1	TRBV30	CAWSVRTVMNTEAFF	TGTGCCTGGAGTGTCCGGACTGTGATGAACACTGAAGCTTTCTTT
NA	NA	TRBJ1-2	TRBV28	CASSSPSGGNGYTF	TGTGCCAGCAGTTCCCCGTCGGGGGGGAATGGCTACACCTTC
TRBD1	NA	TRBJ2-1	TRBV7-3	CASSSPGQGYNEQFF	TGTGCCAGCAGCTCCCCGGGACAGGGCTACAATGAGCAGTTCTTC
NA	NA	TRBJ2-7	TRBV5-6	CASSLTLVGAYEQYF	TGTGCCAGCAGCTTGACCTTGGTAGGGGCCTACGAGCAGTACTTC
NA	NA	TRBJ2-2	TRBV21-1	CASSPGTGGEMRTGELFF	TGTGCCAGCAGTCCCGGGACAGGGGGTGAAATGAGAACCGGGGAGCTGTTTTTT
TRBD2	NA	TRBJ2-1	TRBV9	CASSVALRASGSLPYNEQFF	TGTGCCAGCAGCGTAGCTCTTCGGGCTAGCGGGAGCCTACCCTACAATGAGCAGTTCTTC
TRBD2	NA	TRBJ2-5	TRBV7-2	CASSPSLAGDQETQYF	TGTGCCAGCAGCCCGTCACTAGCGGGAGACCAAGAGACCCAGTACTTC
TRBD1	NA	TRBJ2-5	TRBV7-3	CASSWGTGEGETQYF	TGTGCCAGCAGTTGGGGGACAGGGGAGGGAGAGACCCAGTACTTC
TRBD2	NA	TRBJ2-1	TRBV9	CASSTMGEGLYNEQFF	TGTGCCAGCAGCACGATGGGGGAGGGCCTCTACAATGAGCAGTTCTTC
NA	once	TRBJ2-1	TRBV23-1	CASSQSSLPIRGNEQFF	TGCGCCAGCAGTCAATCGAGCCTCCCCATACGGGGCAATGAGCAGTTCTTC